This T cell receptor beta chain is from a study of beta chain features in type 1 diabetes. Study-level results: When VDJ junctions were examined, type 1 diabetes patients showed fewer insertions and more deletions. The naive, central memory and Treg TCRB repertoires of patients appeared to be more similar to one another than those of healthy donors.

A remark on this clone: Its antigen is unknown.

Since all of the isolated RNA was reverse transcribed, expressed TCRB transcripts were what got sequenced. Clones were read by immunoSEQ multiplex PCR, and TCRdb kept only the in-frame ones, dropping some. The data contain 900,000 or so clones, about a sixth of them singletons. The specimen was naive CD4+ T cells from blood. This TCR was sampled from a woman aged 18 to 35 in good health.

DNA of the CDR3: TGTGCCAGCAGTTACCAGGGGTCCGCCTACTATGGCTACACCTTC. This gives the protein CASSYQGSAYYGYTF. The chain couples TRBV6-5 to TRBJ1-2; D is possibly TRBD1 (6 bases). Trimming left V 2 bases short and J 3 bases short, with 13 bases between. The germline gives CDR1 MNHEY, CDR2 SVGAGI. The CDR3 consists of 15 residues.